These 11 T cell receptor beta chains were all obtained from the same sample, sequenced in a study of cytomegalovirus exposure and HLA in healthy donors. Primers for the PCR totalled 60 Vbeta and 13 Jbeta. Profiled with immunoSEQ multiplex PCR; TCRdb holds only in-frame clones, not every one. The sample shows approximately 140,000 clones, roughly 80% of them seen only once. The sample taken for sequencing was PBMCs. These receptors came from a female donor in good health and CMV-seronegative.

CDR3 DNA: TGTGCCAGCAGTTTCAAAGCGCCAGGGGGCCAAGATACGCAGTATTTT. Encoded protein: CASSFKAPGGQDTQYF. This sequence joins TRBV6-5 and TRBJ2-3; 8 bases map to TRBD1. The germline CDR1 and CDR2 sequences are MNHEY and SVGAGI. The CDR3 covers 16 residues. V gave up 4 bases and J gave up 5 bases; unmatched junction bases: 11.

The chain combines TRBV28 with TRBJ2-5, with TRBD1 matching 7 bases. The last part of the DNA fits TRBJ2-7 better; the J call may be wrong. The CDR3 runs 15 residues. CDR1 and CDR2 from the germline V gene are MDHEN and SYDVKM. CDR3 nucleotide sequence: TGTGCCAGCAGTCTCAGACAGGGCCCCTCCTACGAGCAGTACTTC. This sequence encodes CASSLRQGPSYEQYF.

V is TRBV9 and J is TRBJ2-7; D may be TRBD1 (5 bases). Germline V CDR1 and CDR2: SGDLS, YYNGEE. The length of the CDR3 is 17 residues. Trimming stripped 1 base from V and 5 bases from J, with 22 bases between. Here the CDR3 DNA reads TGTGCCAGCAGCGTAAGCTCCCAAACCCCAGGGAAAAACGAGCAGTACTTC. This codes for CASSVSSQTPGKNEQYF.

The chain is built from TRBV7-2 and TRBJ2-1, with 11 bases lining up with TRBD1. Germline V gene data show CDR1 as SGHTA and CDR2 as FQGNSA. The trim removed 0 bases at V and 0 bases at J, leaving 4 bases unmatched. The CDR3 consists of 18 residues. CDR3 region: CASSLARGQGDSYNEQFF. DNA for the CDR3: TGTGCCAGCAGCTTAGCGCGGGGACAGGGGGACTCCTACAATGAGCAGTTCTTC.

The chain recombines TRBV18 with TRBJ1-2; TRBD1 matches at 11 bases. V lost 1 base, J lost 7 bases, and 5 bases stayed unmatched. This CDR3 spans 15 amino acids. Looked up from germline, CDR1 is KGHSH and CDR2 is LQKENI. CDR3 protein: CASSPRTGGDSGYTF. In nucleotides, the CDR3 is TGTGCCAGCTCACCACGGACAGGGGGCGATTCTGGCTACACCTTC.

This clone was found once. The chain carries TRBV7-9 and TRBJ2-7, with unresolved D. Germline V gene lookup returns CDR1 SEHNR and CDR2 FQNEAQ (reference sequence). The CDR3 runs to 15 residues. The V gene lost 1 base and the J gene lost 5 bases, with 15 bases spanning the gap. DNA of the CDR3: TGTGCCAGCAGCTTAGACGGTACAGCTCCCGACGAGCAGTACTTC. Its translation: CASSLDGTAPDEQYF.

This CDR3 is CASSSRLAGNNEQYF. In nucleotides, the CDR3 is TGTGCCAGCAGTAGTCGGCTAGCGGGAAATAACGAGCAGTACTTC. The gene calls are TRBV6-5 and TRBJ2-5; 9 nucleotides line up with TRBD2. The DNA end favors TRBJ2-7, so the J call may be wrong. Germline V lookup: CDR1 MNHEY, CDR2 SVGAGI. CDR3 size: 15 residues.

The V call is TRBV6-5, the J call TRBJ1-3; 9 bases line up with TRBD1. V lost 4 bases to trimming and J lost 0 bases; unmatched junction nucleotides: 4. Germline V gives CDR1 MNHEY, CDR2 SVGAGI. The CDR3 has 16 amino acids. DNA of the CDR3: TGTGCCAGCAGTTTGGGACAGGGCACCTCTGGAAACACCATATATTTT. Amino acids: CASSLGQGTSGNTIYF.

V gene TRBV7-2 combines with J gene TRBJ1-3; maybe TRBD1 (6 bases). Germline CDR1 SGHTA, CDR2 FQGNSA. The ends were cut back, 1 base at V and 2 bases at J, with 6 bases in the middle. The CDR3 sequence is 14 residues long. CDR3 sequence reads: CASSLDRAGNTIYF. The CDR3 DNA sequence: TGTGCCAGCAGCTTAGACAGGGCTGGAAACACCATATATTTT.

The rearrangement links TRBV2 to TRBJ1-2, with TRBD1 matching over 7 bases. The CDR3 contains 13 residues. The junction had 6 bases not matched to a gene; V was cut back by 9 bases and J by 2 bases. In germline, CDR1 is SNHLY, CDR2 FYNNEI. The CDR3 region is CARHRGVNYGYTF. CDR3 DNA: TGTGCCAGACACAGGGGCGTCAACTATGGCTACACCTTC.

V and J are TRBV28 and TRBJ1-5, with D hard to call. The CDR3 is made up of 17 amino acids. Germline V gives CDR1 MDHEN, CDR2 SYDVKM. V was pared by 2 bases and J by 0 bases, with 14 bases between. The CDR3 nucleotides read TGTGCCAGCAGTTTAAACGGGGTAATGGATAGCAATCAGCCCCAGCATTTT. Protein: CASSLNGVMDSNQPQHF. Complete variable domain (other parts from reference TRBV28 and TRBJ1-5): DVKVTQSSRYLVKRTGEKVFLECVQDMDHENMFWYRQDPGLGLRLIYFSYDVKMKEKGDIPEGYSVSREKKERFSLILESASTNQTSMYLCASSLNGVMDSNQPQHFGDGTRLSIL.